One and the same sample provided the 21 T cell receptor beta chains below, sequenced in a study of CD8+ T cells in alopecia areata. Treatment reported: oral pan-JAK inhibitor, 5-10 mg twice daily. Extracted RNA was reverse transcribed into cDNA, the sequencing template. Repertoires were generated with immunoSEQ multiplex PCR, while TCRdb's copy carries only in-frame clones and drops some. The sample carries roughly 230,000 clones, about 40% recorded once. The specimen was CD4+ T cells sorted from blood, collected at approximately week 36, from a patient treated with tofacitinib. The receptors here all came from a human donor with alopecia areata.

This clone appeared a few times. V gene TRBV30 combines with J gene TRBJ1-2; D uncertain. The V gene's germline CDR1 is GTSNPN and CDR2 SVGIG (reference sequence). This CDR3 has 14 residues. V gave up 2 bases and J gave up 4 bases, with 14 bases separating them. Here the CDR3 DNA reads TGTGCCTGGAGTCCTCAGACCGTAGTCTATGGCTACACCTTC. It specifies CAWSPQTVVYGYTF.

The chain has TRBV25-1 and TRBJ2-5; D is perhaps TRBD1 (6 bases). CDR3 length: 14 residues. V shed 3 bases and J shed 5 bases, with 13 bases lying between them. CDR1 MGHDK and CDR2 SYGVNS come from the germline V gene. Here the CDR3 reads CASSEPTGSETQYF. The DNA of the CDR3 is TGTGCCAGCAGTGAGCCCACAGGGTCGGAGACCCAGTACTTC.

The V and J genes are TRBV7-2 and TRBJ2-7, with D unclear. CDR1 and CDR2 from the germline V gene are SGHTA and FQGNSA. This CDR3 is built from 16 residues. Trimming cost V 0 bases and J 0 bases, with 12 bases left between them. The CDR3 sequence: CASSLASRSNSYEQYF. Here the CDR3 DNA reads TGTGCCAGCAGCTTAGCTAGCCGATCAAACTCCTACGAGCAGTACTTC. Drawing the rest from reference TRBV7-2 and TRBJ2-7, the complete variable domain is GAGVSQSPSNKVTEKGKDVELRCDPISGHTALYWYRQSLGQGLEFLIYFQGNSAPDKSGLPSDRFSAERTGGSVSTLTIQRTQQEDSAVYLCASSLASRSNSYEQYFGPGTRLTVT.

The chain links TRBV30 to TRBJ2-1, with a possible D match to TRBD2 (5 bases). This CDR3 comprises 12 residues. Trimming shortened V by 1 base and J by 7 bases, and 8 bases separated the two germline ends. Germline lookup yields CDR1 GTSNPN and CDR2 SVGIG (reference sequence). The CDR3 coding sequence is TGTGCCTGGAGTGCTCGCGGGAATGAGCAGTTCTTC. It specifies CAWSARGNEQFF.

The rearrangement joins TRBV15 to TRBJ2-1, with TRBD2 as a possible D gene (6 bases). Germline values: CDR1 LNHNV, CDR2 YYDKDF (reference sequence). CDR3 length: 15 residues. The V and J ends lost 0 bases and 8 bases respectively, with 14 bases between them. CDR3 in amino acids: CATSRDLKEGYEQFF. For the CDR3, the DNA is TGTGCCACCAGCAGAGATCTAAAGGAGGGATATGAGCAGTTCTTC.

By share of the sample, this clone is medium-sized. One end of the junction fails to match germline, which may point to a read error. The rearrangement uses TRBV7-9 and TRBJ2-7; no clear D. Germline V CDR1 and CDR2: SEHNR, FQNEAQ (reference sequence). The CDR3 contains 13 residues. CDR3 in DNA: TGTGCCAGCCGCTTTGGATCCTCCTACGAGCAGTACTTC. Its translation is CASRFGSSYEQYF. The complete variable domain, with remaining parts taken from reference TRBV7-9 and TRBJ2-7, reads DTGVSQNPRHKITKRGQNVTFRCDPISEHNRLYWYRQTLGQGPEFLTYFQNEAQLEKSRLLSDRFSAERPKGSFSTLEIQRTEQGDSAMYLCASRFGSSYEQYFGPGTRLTVT.

This sequence joins TRBV5-8 and TRBJ1-1; 11 bases map to TRBD1. Trimming took 0 bases from V and 1 from J; bases not matched to a gene: 5. This CDR3 comprises 17 residues. Germline V gives CDR1 SGHTS, CDR2 YDEGEE. For the CDR3, the DNA is TGTGCCAGCAGCTTGGAGGTCGGGACAGGGGGGAACACTGAAGCTTTCTTT. This codes for CASSLEVGTGGNTEAFF.

This chain joins TRBV29-1 and TRBJ1-2; tentatively, D is TRBD1 (6 bases). This CDR3 has 12 amino acids. CDR1 SQVTM and CDR2 ANQGSEA come from the germline V gene. Between the trimmed V and J ends, which lost 6 bases and 8 bases, there was a span of 16 bases. The CDR3 reads CSVAPGAGGYTF. DNA of the CDR3: TGCAGCGTGGCCCCGGGGGCGGGGGGCTACACCTTC.

Details on this clone: This may arise from a read error, as a much more abundant clone is one base away. The chain is built from TRBV6-5 and TRBJ2-1; D unclear. The ends were cut back, 5 bases at V and 4 bases at J, with 3 bases in the middle. The CDR3 loop spans 11 amino acids. CDR1 is MNHEY and CDR2 is SVGAGI in the germline V gene. CDR3 nucleotide sequence: TGTGCCAGCAGTGTTTACAATGAGCAGTTCTTC. Translated, it gives CASSVYNEQFF.

This clone was counted a single time. The chain uses TRBV10-3 and TRBJ2-7, with 9 bases aligning to TRBD1. The germline V gene encodes CDR1 ENHRY and CDR2 SYGVKD. This CDR3 region has 14 residues. Trimming cost V 2 bases and J 3 bases; bases outside gene matches: 2. Here the CDR3 DNA reads TGTGCCATCAGTGAGGGACAGGGGAGCTACGAGCAGTACTTC. Its translation is CAISEGQGSYEQYF.

The V call is TRBV9, the J call TRBJ2-3, with D hard to call. Trimming took 7 bases from V and 2 from J, leaving 14 bases between them. In germline, CDR1 is SGDLS, CDR2 YYNGEE. The CDR3 contains 14 residues. This chain's CDR3 is CASSARSFTDTQYF. CDR3 sequence (DNA): TGTGCCAGCTCAGCCCGGTCTTTCACAGATACGCAGTATTTT.

The V call is TRBV5-1, the J call TRBJ1-2; maybe TRBD1 (6 bases). V was cut by 0 bases and J by 3 bases, with 15 bases left in between. The CDR3 extends over 16 amino acids. Germline V lookup: CDR1 SGHRS, CDR2 YFSETQ. CDR3 sequence: CASSLDNPGVDYGYTF. In nucleotides, the CDR3 is TGCGCCAGCAGCTTGGATAACCCAGGGGTCGACTATGGCTACACCTTC. Full variable domain (remainder filled in from reference TRBV5-1 and TRBJ1-2): KAGVTQTPRYLIKTRGQQVTLSCSPISGHRSVSWYQQTPGQGLQFLFEYFSETQRNKGNFPGRFSGRQFSNSRSEMNVSTLELGDSALYLCASSLDNPGVDYGYTFGSGTRLTVV.

The genes are TRBV6-1 and TRBJ1-2; D ambiguous. Trimming left V 7 bases short and J 2 bases short, with 14 bases between. The CDR3 sequence is 14 residues long. The germline V gene encodes CDR1 MNHNS and CDR2 SASEGT. CDR3 residues: CASIVAPTNYGYTF. The CDR3 DNA reads TGTGCCAGCATTGTAGCTCCTACAAACTATGGCTACACCTTC.

The chain combines TRBV30 with TRBJ1-6; D might be TRBD1 (5 bases). This CDR3 contains 14 residues. Trimming removed 3 bases at V and 8 bases at J, with 14 bases between. Germline V gene lookup returns CDR1 GTSNPN and CDR2 SVGIG (reference sequence). CDR3: CAWRTGWGDSPLHF. CDR3 nucleotides: TGTGCCTGGAGGACTGGATGGGGGGATTCACCCCTCCACTTT.

This clone was observed a few times. The V call is TRBV2, the J call TRBJ2-3; D might be TRBD2 (6 bases). Trimming pared 8 bases from V and 0 bases from J, leaving 9 bases between. This CDR3 contains 13 residues. CDR1 is SNHLY, CDR2 FYNNEI, per germline. The DNA of the CDR3 is TGTGCCAGCTTTCGGGAGAGCACAGATACGCAGTATTTT. It translates to CASFRESTDTQYF.

This clone was observed a few times. The gene calls are TRBV7-2 and TRBJ2-1; 10 nucleotides align to TRBD1. V dropped 6 bases and J dropped 4; count of bases not matched to a gene: 9. The germline V gene has CDR1 SGHTA and CDR2 FQGNSA. This CDR3 is built from 16 residues. CDR3 sequence: CASSHQGQGLYNEQFF. The CDR3 nucleotides are TGTGCCAGCAGTCATCAGGGACAGGGGTTATACAATGAGCAGTTCTTC.

This clone came up a few times. This chain joins TRBV9 and TRBJ2-3, with 14 bases aligning to TRBD2. Trimming removed 3 bases from V and 8 bases from J; junction bases left unmatched: 8. Germline values: CDR1 SGDLS, CDR2 YYNGEE. The CDR3 has 16 amino acids. The CDR3 bases are TGTGCCAGCAGCGCACTCGGGACTAGCGGGAGAGTTACGCAGTATTTT. The encoded protein is CASSALGTSGRVTQYF.

The chain uses TRBV29-1 and TRBJ2-7, with 8 nucleotides matching TRBD1. Looked up from germline, CDR1 is SQVTM and CDR2 is ANQGSEA. After removal of 7 bases from V and 4 bases from J, the junction contained 18 bases not matched to a gene. The CDR3 consists of 16 residues. The DNA of the CDR3 is TGCAGCGCAAACCTCCCGCTCAGGGGGCGCGAGTACGAGCAGTACTTC. Amino acids: CSANLPLRGREYEQYF.

This clone was found a few times. This chain's CDR3 is CSVDRGQSGYTF. In DNA, the CDR3 is TGCAGCGTTGATAGGGGGCAGTCTGGCTACACCTTC. V is TRBV29-1 and J is TRBJ1-2; TRBD1 agrees at 7 bases. CDR1 is SQVTM, CDR2 ANQGSEA, per germline. V shed 3 bases, J shed 7 bases, and the junction held 5 bases outside the gene matches. This CDR3 spans 12 amino acids. The full variable domain, its missing parts supplied by reference TRBV29-1 and TRBJ1-2, is SAVISQKPSRDICQRGTSLTIQCQVDSQVTMMFWYRQQPGQSLTLIATANQGSEATYESGFVIDKFPISRPNLTFSTLTVSNMSPEDSSIYLCSVDRGQSGYTFGSGTRLTVV.

The rearrangement uses TRBV7-9 and TRBJ2-7; D is tentatively TRBD1 or TRBD2 (6 bases each). Germline CDR1 is SEHNR and CDR2 is FQNEAQ (reference sequence). V lost 3 bases to trimming and J lost 4 bases, with 16 bases between them. The CDR3 sequence is 15 residues long. The CDR3 nucleotides are TGTGCCAGCAGCTTGGCCTCCGGGGGCTCATACGAGCAGTACTTC. This encodes CASSLASGGSYEQYF.

This chain connects TRBV29-1 to TRBJ1-1; 12 bases agree with TRBD1. Trimming cost V 6 bases and J 3 bases; bases outside gene matches: 8. CDR1 and CDR2 (germline): SQVTM, ANQGSEA. The CDR3 contains 15 residues. Written as DNA, the CDR3 is TGCAGCGTCGGGACAGGGGGCTATGAGTACACTGAAGCTTTCTTT. Translated, it gives CSVGTGGYEYTEAFF.